The rows below give T cell receptor beta chains drawn from one sample of a study of CD8 T cells in ankylosing spondylitis. MiXCR was run by TCRdb on the 5' RACE reads, yielding one entry per CDR3 protein. The sample consists of some 300,000 distinct CDR3 sequences, more than 20% of them appearing once. The sample consisted of blood, either unsorted or a sorted T cell fraction (not recorded which). The receptors come from a female donor with ankylosing spondylitis or in good health (not recorded which). CDR3s include the opening cysteine and the closing phenylalanine or tryptophan. Each record gives: J gene, V gene, D gene, clone size, CDR3 DNA, CDR3 protein. The D gene is left open where the match is weak. The size field is filled for only some rows; it gives once, few, many or a size class.

j_gene: TRBJ2-1; v_gene: TRBV20-1; d_gene: .; abundance: few; CDR3nt: TGCAGTGCTAGTGGGGGGCCGCGGTACAGCAATGAGCGTTTCTTC; CDR3aa: CSASGGPRYSNERFF
j_gene: TRBJ1-6; v_gene: TRBV5-1; d_gene: TRBD1; abundance: few; CDR3nt: TGCGCCAGCAGGGCTGGGACAGGGGATTCACCCCTCCACTTT; CDR3aa: CASRAGTGDSPLHF
j_gene: TRBJ2-2; v_gene: TRBV7-9; d_gene: .; abundance: .; CDR3nt: TGTGCCAGCAGCTCCCGGGACGTAGGGTCCGGGGAGCTGTTTTTT; CDR3aa: CASSSRDVGSGELFF
j_gene: TRBJ1-4; v_gene: TRBV6-5; d_gene: .; abundance: few; CDR3nt: TGTGCCAGCAGTTACAGCGGGTTGGGAGAAAAACTGTTTTTT; CDR3aa: CASSYSGLGEKLFF
j_gene: TRBJ2-7; v_gene: TRBV20-1; d_gene: .; abundance: .; CDR3nt: TGCAGTGCCGGGAAACCCTACGAGCAGTACTTC; CDR3aa: CSAGKPYEQYF
j_gene: TRBJ2-2; v_gene: TRBV12-3/TRBV12-4; d_gene: TRBD2; abundance: many; CDR3nt: TGTGCCAGCAGTTTTTCACTAGCGGGAGGGCCGAGCACCGGGGAGCTGTTTTTT; CDR3aa: CASSFSLAGGPSTGELFF
j_gene: TRBJ2-7; v_gene: TRBV11-2; d_gene: TRBD2; abundance: .; CDR3nt: TGTGCCAGCAGCCCGCTTACGGGGACTAGCGGGAGAGGGTACGAGCAGTACTTC; CDR3aa: CASSPLTGTSGRGYEQYF
j_gene: TRBJ2-7; v_gene: TRBV9; d_gene: TRBD2; abundance: .; CDR3nt: TGTGCCAGCAGCCTAAGCGGGAAGACCTACGAGCAGTACTTC; CDR3aa: CASSLSGKTYEQYF
j_gene: TRBJ2-1; v_gene: TRBV29-1; d_gene: .; abundance: .; CDR3nt: TGCAGCGTAGGGGGATCCTACAATGAGCAGTTCTTC; CDR3aa: CSVGGSYNEQFF
j_gene: TRBJ2-7; v_gene: TRBV5-1; d_gene: TRBD1; abundance: few; CDR3nt: TGCGCCAGCAGCAACGGACAGGGAAGCTCCTTTATCTACGAGCAGTACTTC; CDR3aa: CASSNGQGSSFIYEQYF
j_gene: TRBJ2-5; v_gene: TRBV27; d_gene: .; abundance: .; CDR3nt: TGTGCCAGCTCCTCTCGGGAGAAAGAGACCCAGTACTTC; CDR3aa: CASSSREKETQYF
j_gene: TRBJ2-2; v_gene: TRBV4-2; d_gene: TRBD1; abundance: .; CDR3nt: TGTGCCAGCAGCCAAAGGGACAGATCGAACACCGGGGAGCTGTTTTTT; CDR3aa: CASSQRDRSNTGELFF
j_gene: TRBJ2-3; v_gene: TRBV9; d_gene: TRBD1; abundance: few; CDR3nt: TGTGCCAGCAGCGTAGCTCTAGGGACAGGGTCCACAGATACGCAGTATTTT; CDR3aa: CASSVALGTGSTDTQYF
j_gene: TRBJ2-3; v_gene: TRBV5-1; d_gene: .; abundance: .; CDR3nt: TGCGCCAGCAGCCTATTACAGGACAGTGATACGCAGTATTTT; CDR3aa: CASSLLQDSDTQYF
j_gene: TRBJ2-1; v_gene: TRBV20-1; d_gene: TRBD2; abundance: .; CDR3nt: TGCAGTGCTAGAGTCCTAGCGGGAGCGTCCTACAATGAGCAGTTCTTC; CDR3aa: CSARVLAGASYNEQFF
j_gene: TRBJ2-1; v_gene: TRBV2; d_gene: .; abundance: few; CDR3nt: TGTGCCAGCAGTGAGTCGGTCGTGGTAGTGAGGAACAATGAGCAGTTCTTC; CDR3aa: CASSESVVVVRNNEQFF
j_gene: TRBJ2-7; v_gene: TRBV6-5; d_gene: .; abundance: .; CDR3nt: TGTGCCAGCAGTTACGCGGCAGGGGTCTCCTACGAGCAGTACTTC; CDR3aa: CASSYAAGVSYEQYF
j_gene: TRBJ2-1; v_gene: TRBV7-2; d_gene: .; abundance: many; CDR3nt: TGTGCCAGCAGCCCTGCCCGGAAGGGTACGAAATACAATGAGCAGTTCTTC; CDR3aa: CASSPARKGTKYNEQFF
j_gene: TRBJ1-3; v_gene: TRBV10-3; d_gene: .; abundance: .; CDR3nt: TGTGCCGTACTACAGGGTCCTGGAAACACCATATATTTT; CDR3aa: CAVLQGPGNTIYF
j_gene: TRBJ1-3; v_gene: TRBV30; d_gene: .; abundance: .; CDR3nt: TGTGCCTGGAATCAGGGAAATGGTGGAAACACCATATATTTT; CDR3aa: CAWNQGNGGNTIYF
j_gene: TRBJ2-1; v_gene: TRBV12-3/TRBV12-4; d_gene: TRBD2; abundance: .; CDR3nt: TGTGCCAGCAGTTTAGGACTAGCGATTGGTGAGCAGTTCTTC; CDR3aa: CASSLGLAIGEQFF
j_gene: TRBJ1-1; v_gene: TRBV5-1; d_gene: .; abundance: .; CDR3nt: TGCGCCAGCAGCTCTCGGGGGCCCATGAACACTGAAGCTTTCTTT; CDR3aa: CASSSRGPMNTEAFF
j_gene: TRBJ2-7; v_gene: TRBV6-1; d_gene: TRBD2; abundance: .; CDR3nt: TGTGCCAGCAGACCGAAGACTAGCGGGAAGGGGGTGAACGAGCAGTACTTC; CDR3aa: CASRPKTSGKGVNEQYF